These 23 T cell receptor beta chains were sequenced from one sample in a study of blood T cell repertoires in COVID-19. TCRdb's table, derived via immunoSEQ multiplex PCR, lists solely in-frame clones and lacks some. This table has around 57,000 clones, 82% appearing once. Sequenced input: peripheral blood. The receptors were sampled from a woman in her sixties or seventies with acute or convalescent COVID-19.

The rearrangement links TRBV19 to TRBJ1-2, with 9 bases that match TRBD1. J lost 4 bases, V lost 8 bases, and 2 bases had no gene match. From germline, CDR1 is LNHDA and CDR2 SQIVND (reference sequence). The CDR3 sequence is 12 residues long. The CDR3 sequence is CASGDRVYGYTF. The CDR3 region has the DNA TGTGCCAGTGGGGACAGGGTCTATGGCTACACCTTC. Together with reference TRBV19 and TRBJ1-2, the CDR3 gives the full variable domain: DGGITQSPKYLFRKEGQNVTLSCEQNLNHDAMYWYRQDPGQGLRLIYYSQIVNDFQKGDIAEGYSVSREKKESFPLTVTSAQKNPTAFYLCASGDRVYGYTFGSGTRLTVV.

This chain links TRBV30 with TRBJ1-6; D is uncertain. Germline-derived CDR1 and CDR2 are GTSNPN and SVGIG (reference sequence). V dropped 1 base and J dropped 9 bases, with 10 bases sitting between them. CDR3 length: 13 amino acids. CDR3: CAWSAGRSSPLHF. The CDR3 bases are TGTGCCTGGAGTGCGGGGAGGAGTTCACCCCTCCACTTT.

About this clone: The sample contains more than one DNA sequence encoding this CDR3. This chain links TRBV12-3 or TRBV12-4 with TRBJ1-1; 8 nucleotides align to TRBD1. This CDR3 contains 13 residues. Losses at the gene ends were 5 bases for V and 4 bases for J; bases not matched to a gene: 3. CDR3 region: CASSRTGGTEAFF. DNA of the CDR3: TGTGCCAGCAGTCGCACAGGGGGCACTGAAGCTTTCTTT.

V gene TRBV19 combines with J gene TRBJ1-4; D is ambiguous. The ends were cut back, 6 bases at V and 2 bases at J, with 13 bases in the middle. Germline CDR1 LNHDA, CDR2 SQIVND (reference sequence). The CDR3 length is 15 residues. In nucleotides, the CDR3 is TGTGCCAGTAGCACCATGGGAGGGACTAATGAAAAACTGTTTTTT. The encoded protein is CASSTMGGTNEKLFF.

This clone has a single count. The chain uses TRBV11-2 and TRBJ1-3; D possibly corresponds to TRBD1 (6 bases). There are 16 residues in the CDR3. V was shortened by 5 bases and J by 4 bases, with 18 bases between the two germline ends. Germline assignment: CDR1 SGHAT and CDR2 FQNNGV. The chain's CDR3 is CASSRSGTSEGNTIYF. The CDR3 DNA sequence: TGTGCCAGCAGCCGCTCCGGGACATCGGAGGGAAACACCATATATTTT.

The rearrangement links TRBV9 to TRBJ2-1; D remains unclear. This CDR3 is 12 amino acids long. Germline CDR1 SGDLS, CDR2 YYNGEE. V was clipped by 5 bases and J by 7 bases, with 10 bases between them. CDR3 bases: TGTGCCAGCAGTAGGCTACAGAATGAGCAGTTCTTC. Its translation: CASSRLQNEQFF.

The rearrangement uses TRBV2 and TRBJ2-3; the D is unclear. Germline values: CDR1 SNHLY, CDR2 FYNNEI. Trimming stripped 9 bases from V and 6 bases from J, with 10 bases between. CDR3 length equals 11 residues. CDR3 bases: TGTGCCAGTAGAGCGCGCGATACGCAGTATTTT. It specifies CASRARDTQYF. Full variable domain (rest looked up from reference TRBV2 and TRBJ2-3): EPEVTQTPSHQVTQMGQEVILRCVPISNHLYFYWYRQILGQKVEFLVSFYNNEISEKSEIFDDQFSVERPDGSNFTLKIRSTKLEDSAMYFCASRARDTQYFGPGTRLTVL.

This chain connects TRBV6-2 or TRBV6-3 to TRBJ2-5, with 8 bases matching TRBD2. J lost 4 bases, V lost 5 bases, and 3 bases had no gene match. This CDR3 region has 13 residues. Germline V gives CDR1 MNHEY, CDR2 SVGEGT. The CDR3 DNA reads TGTGCCAGCAGTGATGGACTAGCAGAGACCCAGTACTTC. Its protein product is CASSDGLAETQYF.

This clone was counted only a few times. CDR3 amino acids: CSARRAEQFF. In nucleotides, the CDR3 is TGCAGTGCTAGGAGGGCTGAGCAGTTCTTC. The chain has TRBV20-1 and TRBJ2-1; D perhaps matches TRBD2 (5 bases). The V end was cut by 3 bases, the J end by 9 bases, with 6 bases between. In germline, CDR1 is DFQATT, CDR2 SNEGSKA (reference sequence). CDR3 length equals 10 residues.

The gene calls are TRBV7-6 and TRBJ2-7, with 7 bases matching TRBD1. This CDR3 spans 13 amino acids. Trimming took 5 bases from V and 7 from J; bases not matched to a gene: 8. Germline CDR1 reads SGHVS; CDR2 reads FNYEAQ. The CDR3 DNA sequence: TGTGCCAGCAGCCCCCCAGACAGGGAGGAGCAGTACTTC. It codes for CASSPPDREEQYF. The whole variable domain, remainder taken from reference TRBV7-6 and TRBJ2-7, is GAGVSQSPRYKVTKRGQDVALRCDPISGHVSLYWYRQALGQGPEFLTYFNYEAQQDKSGLPNDRFSAERPEGSISTLTIQRTEQRDSAMYRCASSPPDREEQYFGPGTRLTVT.

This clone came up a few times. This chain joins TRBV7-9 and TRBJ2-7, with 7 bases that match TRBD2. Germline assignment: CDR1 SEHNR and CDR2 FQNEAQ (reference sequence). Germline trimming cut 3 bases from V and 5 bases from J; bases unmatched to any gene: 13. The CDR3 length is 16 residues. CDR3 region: CASSFKAGIGAHEQYF. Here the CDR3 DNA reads TGTGCCAGCAGCTTTAAAGCGGGAATCGGCGCCCACGAGCAGTACTTC.

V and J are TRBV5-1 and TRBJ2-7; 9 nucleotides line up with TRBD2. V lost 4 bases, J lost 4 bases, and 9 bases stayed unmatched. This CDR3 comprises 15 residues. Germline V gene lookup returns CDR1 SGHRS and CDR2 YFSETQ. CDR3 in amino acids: CASSLDGGGAYEQYF. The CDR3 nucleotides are TGCGCCAGCAGCCTGGATGGCGGGGGGGCTTACGAGCAGTACTTC.

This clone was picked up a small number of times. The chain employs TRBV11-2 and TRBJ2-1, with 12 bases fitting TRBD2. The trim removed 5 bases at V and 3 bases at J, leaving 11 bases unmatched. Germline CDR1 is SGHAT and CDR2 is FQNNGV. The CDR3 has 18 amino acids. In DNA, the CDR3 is TGTGCCAGCAGCCCCAGAATGACTAGCGGGGGTGTCTACAATGAGCAGTTCTTC. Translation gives CASSPRMTSGGVYNEQFF.

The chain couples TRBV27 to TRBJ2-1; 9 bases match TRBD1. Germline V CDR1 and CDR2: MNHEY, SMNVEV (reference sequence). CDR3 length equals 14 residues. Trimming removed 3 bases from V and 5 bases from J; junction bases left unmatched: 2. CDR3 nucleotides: TGTGCCAGCAGTTTTCGGGACAGGGACAATGAGCAGTTCTTC. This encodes CASSFRDRDNEQFF.

The CDR3, as DNA: TGTGCCAGCAGCCTTGGACAGGGGATGGGGGAGACCCAGTACTTC. Its protein is CASSLGQGMGETQYF. The chain joins TRBV5-8 to TRBJ2-5, with TRBD1 identical over 9 bases. The V segment lost 4 bases and the J segment 5 bases; nucleotides outside the gene matches: 9. The CDR3 is 15 amino acids. CDR1 is SGHTS, CDR2 YDEGEE, per germline.

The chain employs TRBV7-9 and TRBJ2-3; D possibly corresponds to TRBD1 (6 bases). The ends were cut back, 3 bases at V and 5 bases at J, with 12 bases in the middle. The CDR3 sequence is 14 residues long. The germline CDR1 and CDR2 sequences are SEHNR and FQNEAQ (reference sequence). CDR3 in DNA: TGTGCCAGCAGCTTTGGACCACAGGGAGATACGCAGTATTTT. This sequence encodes CASSFGPQGDTQYF.

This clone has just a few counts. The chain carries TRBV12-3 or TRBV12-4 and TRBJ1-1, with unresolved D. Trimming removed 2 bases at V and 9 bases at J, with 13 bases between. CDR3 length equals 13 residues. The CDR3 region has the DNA TGTGCCAGCAGTTTAACCCCCTTGGCAAAAGCTTTCTTT. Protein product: CASSLTPLAKAFF.

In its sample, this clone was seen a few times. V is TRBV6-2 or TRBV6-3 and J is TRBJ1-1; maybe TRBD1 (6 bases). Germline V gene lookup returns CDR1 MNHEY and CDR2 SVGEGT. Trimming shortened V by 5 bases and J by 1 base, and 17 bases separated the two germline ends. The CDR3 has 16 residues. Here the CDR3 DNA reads TGTGCCAGCAGTCCGTACAATGCCAGGGGGAACACTGAAGCTTTCTTT. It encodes CASSPYNARGNTEAFF.

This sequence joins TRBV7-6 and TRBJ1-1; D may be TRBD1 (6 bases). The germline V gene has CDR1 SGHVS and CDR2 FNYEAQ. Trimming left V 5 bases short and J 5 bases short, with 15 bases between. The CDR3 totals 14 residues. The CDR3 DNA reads TGTGCCAGCAGCCAAGGACAGACCCCTACTGAAGCTTTCTTT. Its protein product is CASSQGQTPTEAFF. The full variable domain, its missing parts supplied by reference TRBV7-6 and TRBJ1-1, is GAGVSQSPRYKVTKRGQDVALRCDPISGHVSLYWYRQALGQGPEFLTYFNYEAQQDKSGLPNDRFSAERPEGSISTLTIQRTEQRDSAMYRCASSQGQTPTEAFFGQGTRLTVV.

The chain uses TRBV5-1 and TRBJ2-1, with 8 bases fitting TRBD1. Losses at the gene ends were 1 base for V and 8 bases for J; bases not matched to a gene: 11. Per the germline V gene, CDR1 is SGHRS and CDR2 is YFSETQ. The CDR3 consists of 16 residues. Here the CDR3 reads CASSLTPGGHIDEQFF. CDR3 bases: TGCGCCAGCAGCTTGACCCCAGGGGGCCATATCGATGAGCAGTTCTTC.

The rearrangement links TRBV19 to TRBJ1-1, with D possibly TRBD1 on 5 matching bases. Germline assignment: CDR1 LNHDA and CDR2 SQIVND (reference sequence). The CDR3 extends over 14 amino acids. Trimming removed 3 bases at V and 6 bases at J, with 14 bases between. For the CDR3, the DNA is TGTGCCAGTAGTATTGGGCAGGGTTTTGCTGAAGCTTTCTTT. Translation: CASSIGQGFAEAFF. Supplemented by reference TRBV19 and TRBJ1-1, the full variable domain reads DGGITQSPKYLFRKEGQNVTLSCEQNLNHDAMYWYRQDPGQGLRLIYYSQIVNDFQKGDIAEGYSVSREKKESFPLTVTSAQKNPTAFYLCASSIGQGFAEAFFGQGTRLTVV.

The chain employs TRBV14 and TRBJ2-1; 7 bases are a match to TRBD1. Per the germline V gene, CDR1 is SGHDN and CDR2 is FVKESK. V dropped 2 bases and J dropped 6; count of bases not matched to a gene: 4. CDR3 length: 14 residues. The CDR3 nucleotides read TGTGCCAGCAGCCAAAGGGGGCAGCGCAATGAGCAGTTCTTC. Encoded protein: CASSQRGQRNEQFF. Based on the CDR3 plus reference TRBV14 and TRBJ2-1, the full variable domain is EAGVTQFPSHSVIEKGQTVTLRCDPISGHDNLYWYRRVMGKEIKFLLHFVKESKQDESGMPNNRFLAERTGGTYSTLKVQPAELEDSGVYFCASSQRGQRNEQFFGPGTRLTVL.

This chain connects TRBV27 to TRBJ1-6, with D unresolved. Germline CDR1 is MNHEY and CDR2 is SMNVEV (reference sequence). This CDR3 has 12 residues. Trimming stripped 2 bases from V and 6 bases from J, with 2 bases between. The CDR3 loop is CASSLLNSPLHF. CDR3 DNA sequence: TGTGCCAGCAGTTTACTTAATTCACCCCTCCACTTT.